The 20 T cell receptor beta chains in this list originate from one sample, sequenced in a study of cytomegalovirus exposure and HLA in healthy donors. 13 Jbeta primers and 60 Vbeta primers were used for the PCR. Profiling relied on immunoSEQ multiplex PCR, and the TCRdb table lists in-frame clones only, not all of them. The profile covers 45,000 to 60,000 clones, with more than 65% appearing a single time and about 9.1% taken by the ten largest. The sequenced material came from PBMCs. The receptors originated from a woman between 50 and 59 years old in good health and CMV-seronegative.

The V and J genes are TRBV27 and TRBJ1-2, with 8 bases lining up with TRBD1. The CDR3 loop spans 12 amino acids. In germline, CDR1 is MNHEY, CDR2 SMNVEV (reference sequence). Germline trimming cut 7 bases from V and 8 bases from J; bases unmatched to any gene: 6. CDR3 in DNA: TGTGCCAGCAAAGGACAGGGTGGCGGCTACACCTTC. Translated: CASKGQGGGYTF.

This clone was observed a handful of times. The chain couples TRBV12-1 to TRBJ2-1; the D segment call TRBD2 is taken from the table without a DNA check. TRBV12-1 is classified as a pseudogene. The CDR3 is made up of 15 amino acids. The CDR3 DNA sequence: TGTGCCAGCAGCTTCGGGACTAGCGGAAGAGGACCGCAGTTCTTC. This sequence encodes CASSFGTSGRGPQFF.

Here the CDR3 reads CASSQSPGQVDSGANVLTF. CDR3 sequence (DNA): TGCGCCAGCAGTCAATCACCGGGACAGGTAGACTCTGGGGCCAACGTCCTGACTTTC. The chain recombines TRBV23-1 with TRBJ2-6, with 8 bases lining up with TRBD1. TRBV23-1 is designated an ORF whose function remains uncertain. The CDR3 spans 19 residues. The trim removed 0 bases at V and 0 bases at J, leaving 7 bases unmatched.

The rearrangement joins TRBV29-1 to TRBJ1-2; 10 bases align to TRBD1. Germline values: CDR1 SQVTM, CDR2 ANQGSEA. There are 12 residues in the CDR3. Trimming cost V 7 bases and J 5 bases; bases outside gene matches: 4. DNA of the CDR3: TGCAGCGCGACAGGGGGCGCTTATGGCTACACCTTC. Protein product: CSATGGAYGYTF.

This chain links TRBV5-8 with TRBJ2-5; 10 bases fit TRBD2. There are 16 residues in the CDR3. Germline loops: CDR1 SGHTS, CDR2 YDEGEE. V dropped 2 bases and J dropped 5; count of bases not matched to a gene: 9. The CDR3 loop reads CASSFRPGLARETQYF. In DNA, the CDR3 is TGTGCCAGCAGCTTCCGCCCGGGACTAGCGAGGGAGACCCAGTACTTC.

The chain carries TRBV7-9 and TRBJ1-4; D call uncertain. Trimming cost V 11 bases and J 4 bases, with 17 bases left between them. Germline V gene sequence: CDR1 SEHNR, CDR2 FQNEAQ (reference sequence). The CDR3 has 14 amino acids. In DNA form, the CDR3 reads TGTGCCTCCAACGGGTACGGCTTTAATGAAAAACTGTTTTTT. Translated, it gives CASNGYGFNEKLFF.

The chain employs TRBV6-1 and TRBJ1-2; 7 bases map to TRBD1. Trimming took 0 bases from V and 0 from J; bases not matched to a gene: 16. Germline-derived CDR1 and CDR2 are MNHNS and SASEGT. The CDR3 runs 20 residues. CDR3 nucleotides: TGTGCCAGCAGTGAAGCGGTGAGGGGGACAGACGCGCAGACTAACTATGGCTACACCTTC. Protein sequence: CASSEAVRGTDAQTNYGYTF.

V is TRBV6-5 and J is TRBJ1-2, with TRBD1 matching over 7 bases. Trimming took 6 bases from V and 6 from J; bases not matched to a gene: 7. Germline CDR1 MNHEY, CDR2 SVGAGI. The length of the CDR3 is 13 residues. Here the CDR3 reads CASSDREAHGYTF. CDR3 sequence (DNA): TGTGCCAGCAGCGACAGGGAGGCCCATGGCTACACCTTC.

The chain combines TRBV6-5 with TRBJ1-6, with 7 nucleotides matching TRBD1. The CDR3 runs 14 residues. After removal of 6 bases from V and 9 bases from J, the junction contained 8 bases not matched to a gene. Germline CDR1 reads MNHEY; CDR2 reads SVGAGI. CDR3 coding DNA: TGTGCCAGCAGAACAACAGGGGTCGGTTCACCCCTCCACTTT. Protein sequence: CASRTTGVGSPLHF.

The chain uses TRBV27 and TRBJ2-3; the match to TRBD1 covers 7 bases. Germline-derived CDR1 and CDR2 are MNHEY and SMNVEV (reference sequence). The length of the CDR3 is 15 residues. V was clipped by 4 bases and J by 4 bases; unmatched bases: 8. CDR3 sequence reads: CASSSRDSLSDTQYF. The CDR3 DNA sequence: TGTGCCAGCAGTTCCCGGGACAGCCTTTCAGATACGCAGTATTTT.

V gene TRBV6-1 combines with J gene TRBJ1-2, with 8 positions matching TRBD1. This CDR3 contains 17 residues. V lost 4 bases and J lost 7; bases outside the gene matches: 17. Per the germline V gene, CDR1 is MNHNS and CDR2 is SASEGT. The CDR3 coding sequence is TGTGCCAGCAGTGGGGGACAGGAGAACATTCCTATTGGTGGCTACACCTTC. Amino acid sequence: CASSGGQENIPIGGYTF.

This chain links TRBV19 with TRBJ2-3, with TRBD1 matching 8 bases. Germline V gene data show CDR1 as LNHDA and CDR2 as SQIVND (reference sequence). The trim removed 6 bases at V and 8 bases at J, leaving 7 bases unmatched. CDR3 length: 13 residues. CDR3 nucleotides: TGTGCCAGTAGCATGGACAGGGACGCTACGCAGTATTTT. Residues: CASSMDRDATQYF.

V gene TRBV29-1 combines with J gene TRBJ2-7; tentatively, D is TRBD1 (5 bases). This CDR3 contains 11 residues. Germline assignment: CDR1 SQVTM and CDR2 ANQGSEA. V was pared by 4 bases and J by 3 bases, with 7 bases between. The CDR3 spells CSVARDYEQYF. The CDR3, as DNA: TGCAGCGTTGCCAGGGACTACGAGCAGTACTTC.

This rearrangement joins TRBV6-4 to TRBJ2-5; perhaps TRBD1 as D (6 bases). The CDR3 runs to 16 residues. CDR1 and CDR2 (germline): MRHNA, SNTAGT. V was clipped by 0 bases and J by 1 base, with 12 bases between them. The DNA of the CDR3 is TGTGCCAGCAGTGACTCCGGGGACAAGGGCCAAGAGACCCAGTACTTC. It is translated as CASSDSGDKGQETQYF.

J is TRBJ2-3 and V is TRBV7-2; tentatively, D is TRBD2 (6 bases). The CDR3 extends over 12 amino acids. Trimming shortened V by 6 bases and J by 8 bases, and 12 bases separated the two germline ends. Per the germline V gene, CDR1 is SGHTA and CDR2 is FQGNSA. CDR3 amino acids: CASRRMGGTQYF. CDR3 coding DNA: TGTGCCAGCAGAAGGATGGGAGGTACGCAGTATTTT.

This chain's CDR3 is CASSQVLGGSDTEAFF. The CDR3 nucleotides read TGCGCCAGCAGCCAAGTTTTGGGGGGGTCGGACACTGAAGCTTTCTTT. The chain employs TRBV4-3 and TRBJ1-1; possible D gene TRBD1, 5 bases. This CDR3 comprises 16 residues. Trimming took off 1 base at V and 3 bases at J, with 15 bases between the two ends. Germline CDR1 LGHNA, CDR2 YSLEER.

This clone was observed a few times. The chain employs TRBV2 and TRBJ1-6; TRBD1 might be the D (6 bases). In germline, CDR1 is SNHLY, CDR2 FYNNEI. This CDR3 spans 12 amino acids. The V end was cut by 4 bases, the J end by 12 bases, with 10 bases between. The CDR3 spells CASSGPRGPLHF. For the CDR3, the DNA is TGTGCCAGCAGTGGCCCCAGGGGACCCCTCCACTTT.

CDR3 coding DNA: TGTGCCAGCAGTTCGGGACAGGGGGTTTACGAGCAGTACTTC. Encoded protein: CASSSGQGVYEQYF. V is TRBV28 and J is TRBJ2-7, with TRBD1 matching over 11 bases. The CDR3 is 14 residues long. V dropped 4 bases and J dropped 4; count of bases not matched to a gene: 3. The germline gives CDR1 MDHEN, CDR2 SYDVKM.

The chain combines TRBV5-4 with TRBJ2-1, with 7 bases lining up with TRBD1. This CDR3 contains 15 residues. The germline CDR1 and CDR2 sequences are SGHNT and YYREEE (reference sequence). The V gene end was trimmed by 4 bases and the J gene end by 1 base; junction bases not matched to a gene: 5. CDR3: CASSAGTVSYNEQFF. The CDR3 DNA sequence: TGTGCCAGCAGCGCCGGGACAGTTTCCTACAATGAGCAGTTCTTC.

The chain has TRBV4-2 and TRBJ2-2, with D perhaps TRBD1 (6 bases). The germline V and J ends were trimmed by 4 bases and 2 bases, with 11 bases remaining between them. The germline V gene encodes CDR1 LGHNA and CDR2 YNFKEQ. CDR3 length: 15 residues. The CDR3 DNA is TGTGCCAGCAGCCTCGGACAGACCAACACCGGGGAGCTGTTTTTT. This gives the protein CASSLGQTNTGELFF.